The next 32 T cell receptor beta chains were all read from a single sample in a study of cytomegalovirus exposure and HLA in healthy donors. Primers: 60 Vbeta forward and 13 Jbeta reverse. TCRdb keeps only in-frame clones here, not all; method: immunoSEQ multiplex PCR. The data show 120,000 to 150,000 clones, around three quarters seen once. The sample consisted of PBMCs. These receptors all stem from a woman in her 40s in good health and CMV-seropositive.

J is TRBJ1-1 and V is TRBV10-2; D unclear. From germline, CDR1 is WSHSY and CDR2 SAAADI. Trimming removed 3 bases from V and 3 bases from J, with 11 bases in between. This CDR3 contains 14 residues. For the CDR3, the DNA is TGCGCCAGCAGTGATCAGCGGACCTACACTGAAGCTTTCTTT. This translates into CASSDQRTYTEAFF.

The chain has TRBV7-9 and TRBJ2-7; no clear D gene. V was pared by 4 bases and J by 2 bases, with 9 bases between. The germline V gene has CDR1 SEHNR and CDR2 FQNEAQ (reference sequence). The CDR3 is 13 residues long. CDR3: CASSSAMTYEQYF. CDR3 coding DNA: TGTGCCAGCAGCTCCGCTATGACCTACGAGCAGTACTTC.

This clone was seen a few times. The chain links TRBV6-5 to TRBJ1-2; possible D gene TRBD1, 5 bases. The CDR3 spans 15 residues. Trimming removed 5 bases at V and 7 bases at J, with 20 bases between. Looked up from germline, CDR1 is MNHEY and CDR2 is SVGAGI. CDR3 bases: TGTGCCAGCAGTCCAGACGGAGGGGTTAGTTCTGGCTACACCTTC. It codes for CASSPDGGVSSGYTF.

The V gene is TRBV5-1, the J gene TRBJ2-7, with D tentatively TRBD2 (6 bases). Germline loops: CDR1 SGHRS, CDR2 YFSETQ. Trimming cost V 9 bases and J 5 bases, with 18 bases left between them. The CDR3 consists of 13 residues. As DNA, the CDR3 is TGCGCCACCTCCCCCCACTCGGGGGACGAGCAGTACTTC. This codes for CATSPHSGDEQYF.

V usage is TRBV19 and J usage is TRBJ2-7; 11 bases are a match to TRBD1. The length of the CDR3 is 15 residues. With 3 bases clipped from V and 7 bases from J, the junction kept 8 bases outside the gene matches. Germline CDR1 reads LNHDA; CDR2 reads SQIVND (reference sequence). The chain's CDR3 is CASSIGTGGTWEQYF. The DNA of the CDR3 is TGTGCCAGTAGTATTGGGACAGGGGGGACTTGGGAGCAGTACTTC.

The CDR3 protein is CASSLPNRDMGEAFF. The CDR3 region has the DNA TGTGCCAGCAGCCTTCCAAACAGGGATATGGGTGAAGCTTTCTTT. The rearrangement links TRBV11-1 to TRBJ1-1; D perhaps matches TRBD1 (6 bases). This CDR3 spans 15 amino acids. Per germline, CDR1 SGHAT and CDR2 FQDESV (reference sequence). Trimming took 5 bases from V and 7 from J, leaving 20 bases between them.

The chain is built from TRBV9 and TRBJ2-3; 9 bases map to TRBD1. Germline V CDR1 and CDR2: SGDLS, YYNGEE. V was clipped by 5 bases and J by 5 bases; unmatched bases: 9. The CDR3 contains 15 residues. CDR3 coding DNA: TGTGCCAGCAGTCTTTGGACAGGGGACAGAGATACGCAGTATTTT. Its protein product is CASSLWTGDRDTQYF.

The rearrangement links TRBV19 to TRBJ1-2, with 8 bases lining up with TRBD1. This CDR3 is 14 amino acids long. CDR1 LNHDA and CDR2 SQIVND come from the germline V gene (reference sequence). J was trimmed by 11 bases and V by 6 bases; bases with no gene match: 14. CDR3 amino acids: CASRQGTGGLPYTF. The CDR3 region has the DNA TGTGCCAGTAGACAAGGGACAGGAGGACTACCTTACACCTTC.

The chain uses TRBV5-1 and TRBJ2-3, with TRBD1 matching 9 bases. From germline, CDR1 is SGHRS and CDR2 YFSETQ. Trimming removed 4 bases from V and 1 base from J; junction bases left unmatched: 7. CDR3 length: 16 amino acids. CDR3 sequence: CASSEGTGLGTDTQYF. Written as DNA, the CDR3 is TGCGCCAGCAGCGAAGGGACAGGGCTGGGCACAGATACGCAGTATTTT.

This rearrangement joins TRBV10-3 to TRBJ2-1, with 7 nucleotides matching TRBD1. The CDR3 totals 15 residues. Germline V gene sequence: CDR1 ENHRY, CDR2 SYGVKD. V was clipped by 3 bases and J by 9 bases; unmatched bases: 11. The CDR3 region is CAISEIGDSWGEQFF. The CDR3 coding sequence is TGTGCCATCAGTGAAATAGGGGACAGTTGGGGTGAGCAGTTCTTC.

The chain couples TRBV5-6 to TRBJ1-2; 9 bases line up with TRBD1. With V trimmed by 0 bases and J by 6 bases, 0 bases remained unmatched. CDR1 is SGHDT, CDR2 YYEEEE, per germline. This CDR3 is 13 amino acids long. The CDR3 protein is CASSLGTGDGYTF. The CDR3 coding sequence is TGTGCCAGCAGCTTGGGGACAGGGGATGGCTACACCTTC.

This clone was counted between two and nine times. V gene TRBV5-1 combines with J gene TRBJ1-3, with a possible D match to TRBD1 (6 bases). This CDR3 region has 16 residues. Germline-derived CDR1 and CDR2 are SGHRS and YFSETQ. Trimming removed 4 bases from V and 0 bases from J, with 14 bases in between. For the CDR3, the DNA is TGCGCCAGCAGCCTGGATGGACAGTACTCTGGAAACACCATATATTTT. Amino acid sequence: CASSLDGQYSGNTIYF.

This chain links TRBV19 with TRBJ1-5, with TRBD1 identical over 9 bases. The CDR3 sequence is 16 residues long. Germline V CDR1 and CDR2: LNHDA, SQIVND (reference sequence). J was trimmed by 1 base and V by 3 bases; bases with no gene match: 4. CDR3 loop: CASSIGQGKSNQPQHF. The CDR3 DNA is TGTGCCAGTAGTATCGGACAGGGGAAAAGCAATCAGCCCCAGCATTTT.

The gene calls are TRBV11-2 and TRBJ2-3; D is perhaps TRBD2 (6 bases). Germline V lookup: CDR1 SGHAT, CDR2 FQNNGV. The CDR3 loop spans 16 amino acids. The V end was cut by 5 bases, the J end by 5 bases, with 20 bases between. CDR3 loop: CASSAPGGSYVDTQYF. The CDR3 nucleotides read TGTGCCAGCAGCGCCCCTGGGGGGTCCTATGTAGATACGCAGTATTTT.

The rearrangement links TRBV6-5 to TRBJ1-3, with D perhaps matching TRBD1 (6 bases). V was shortened by 5 bases and J by 2 bases, with 10 bases between the two germline ends. The germline V gene has CDR1 MNHEY and CDR2 SVGAGI. CDR3 length: 14 residues. CDR3 loop: CASSVQGTGNTIYF. The CDR3 nucleotides read TGTGCCAGCAGTGTACAGGGCACTGGAAACACCATATATTTT.

This clone was seen only a few times. A junction end diverges from the germline sequence, so it may reflect a read error. Other DNA sequences from this sample encode an identical CDR3 as well. The rearrangement uses TRBV7-9 and TRBJ1-6, with 9 bases matching TRBD1. The CDR3 runs 18 residues. Per germline, CDR1 SEHNR and CDR2 FQNEAQ (reference sequence). The CDR3 spells CASSLDRGRISYNSPLHF. CDR3 bases: TGTGCCAGCAGCTTAGACAGGGGGCGAATCTCCTATAATTCCCCCCTCCACTTT.

The chain uses TRBV6-1 and TRBJ2-1; maybe TRBD1 (7 bases). Germline CDR1 reads MNHNS; CDR2 reads SASEGT. Trimming took off 4 bases at V and 9 bases at J, with 16 bases between the two ends. The CDR3 is 14 amino acids. This CDR3 reads CASSVYQGGGEQFF. The DNA for the CDR3 is TGTGCCAGCAGTGTTTATCAGGGGGGCGGTGAGCAGTTCTTC.

The chain employs TRBV7-2 and TRBJ1-1; no firm D call. This CDR3 region has 14 residues. The germline gives CDR1 SGHTA, CDR2 FQGNSA. The V end was cut by 2 bases, the J end by 9 bases, with 16 bases between. The CDR3 sequence: CASSLFSSGSKAFF. The CDR3 DNA reads as TGTGCCAGCAGCTTATTTAGTAGCGGGAGTAAAGCTTTCTTT.

V is TRBV10-3 and J is TRBJ2-7; 9 bases map to TRBD1. The V segment lost 7 bases and the J segment 4 bases; nucleotides outside the gene matches: 5. Germline V CDR1 and CDR2: ENHRY, SYGVKD. CDR3 length equals 13 residues. As DNA, the CDR3 is TGTGCCATCAAGAGGACAGGGGATTACGAGCAGTACTTC. Encoded protein: CAIKRTGDYEQYF.

This clone was seen only a few times. The chain links TRBV5-4 to TRBJ1-2; tentatively, D is TRBD1 (5 bases). The CDR3 runs to 16 residues. Germline V lookup: CDR1 SGHNT, CDR2 YYREEE (reference sequence). V was clipped by 5 bases and J by 3 bases, with 20 bases between them. The CDR3 reads CASRTTGGGAYYGYTF. The CDR3 DNA follows: TGTGCCAGCAGAACCACCGGGGGAGGAGCCTACTATGGCTACACCTTC.

The chain recombines TRBV2 with TRBJ2-2; the match to TRBD1 covers 8 bases. V lost 8 bases, J lost 3 bases, and 26 bases stayed unmatched. CDR1 and CDR2 from the germline V gene are SNHLY and FYNNEI. The CDR3 consists of 21 residues. CDR3: CASGTRQGLGLVPADTGELFF. The DNA of the CDR3 is TGTGCCAGCGGAACTAGACAGGGGTTGGGGTTAGTTCCAGCCGACACCGGGGAGCTGTTTTTT. The whole variable domain, filled in from reference TRBV2 and TRBJ2-2, reads EPEVTQTPSHQVTQMGQEVILRCVPISNHLYFYWYRQILGQKVEFLVSFYNNEISEKSEIFDDQFSVERPDGSNFTLKIRSTKLEDSAMYFCASGTRQGLGLVPADTGELFFGEGSRLTVL.

This clone came up once. The V gene is TRBV7-3, the J gene TRBJ1-6; D is unresolved. The CDR3 is made up of 13 amino acids. Germline-derived CDR1 and CDR2 are SGHTA and FQGTGA. V lost 4 bases and J 6 bases, leaving 7 bases between the germline ends. CDR3 protein: CASSSSGNSPLHF. The CDR3 nucleotides are TGTGCCAGCAGCTCAAGCGGTAATTCACCCCTCCACTTT.

This chain links TRBV2 with TRBJ1-3, with D tentatively TRBD1 (6 bases). This CDR3 is built from 15 residues. Germline CDR1 is SNHLY and CDR2 is FYNNEI. The V and J ends lost 5 bases and 2 bases respectively, with 13 bases between them. CDR3 bases: TGTGCCAGCAGTCCGCAGGGGACTACTGGAAACACCATATATTTT. Translated: CASSPQGTTGNTIYF.

The chain carries TRBV6-5 and TRBJ2-2; TRBD1 aligns across 10 bases. The germline CDR1 and CDR2 sequences are MNHEY and SVGAGI. This CDR3 spans 15 amino acids. The J segment lost 2 bases and the V segment lost 6 bases, leaving 3 bases of the junction unmatched. The CDR3 DNA follows: TGTGCCAGCAGACGGGACAGGGGTAACACCGGGGAGCTGTTTTTT. It specifies CASRRDRGNTGELFF.

This chain links TRBV2 with TRBJ2-1, with 8 bases identical to TRBD2. The CDR3 runs to 15 residues. The V segment lost 10 bases and the J segment 4 bases; nucleotides outside the gene matches: 12. Looked up from germline, CDR1 is SNHLY and CDR2 is FYNNEI. For the CDR3, the DNA is TGTGCCACCAACTCCGGGACTAGTCTATACAATGAGCAGTTCTTC. Its translation is CATNSGTSLYNEQFF.

This chain joins TRBV30 and TRBJ1-5; D is unclear. CDR3 length: 13 amino acids. The V end lost 2 bases, the J end lost 2 bases, and 7 bases lay between the germline ends. The germline V gene has CDR1 GTSNPN and CDR2 SVGIG (reference sequence). This CDR3 is CAWSPNGNQPQHF. As DNA, the CDR3 is TGTGCCTGGAGTCCAAATGGCAATCAGCCCCAGCATTTT.

The chain links TRBV7-9 to TRBJ2-3; a weak D match, TRBD2 (5 bases). This CDR3 has 15 residues. V lost 5 bases and J lost 9, with 21 bases in between. CDR1 and CDR2 from the germline V gene are SEHNR and FQNEAQ (reference sequence). The CDR3 coding sequence is TGTGCCAGCAGCCCTGTAGGAGGCTTTTACTCCACGCAGTATTTT. This translates into CASSPVGGFYSTQYF.

This rearrangement joins TRBV6-4 to TRBJ1-6, with D tentatively TRBD1 (6 bases). This CDR3 spans 16 amino acids. The V end was cut by 8 bases, the J end by 6 bases, with 20 bases between. CDR1 MRHNA and CDR2 SNTAGT come from the germline V gene. This chain's CDR3 is CASPQSRGRCNSPLHF. The CDR3 bases are TGTGCCAGCCCACAATCGCGGGGGCGATGTAATTCACCCCTCCACTTT.

This sequence joins TRBV19 and TRBJ2-3, with TRBD2 identical over 9 bases. This CDR3 comprises 16 residues. Germline V gives CDR1 LNHDA, CDR2 SQIVND (reference sequence). With V trimmed by 6 bases and J by 4 bases, 11 bases remained unmatched. The CDR3 loop reads CASREGWRGGPDTQYF. In DNA form, the CDR3 reads TGTGCCAGTAGGGAAGGTTGGCGGGGGGGCCCAGATACGCAGTATTTT.

This chain links TRBV10-3 with TRBJ1-2; 9 positions match TRBD1. The CDR3 has 14 amino acids. Germline trimming cut 5 bases from V and 4 bases from J; bases unmatched to any gene: 5. Germline loops: CDR1 ENHRY, CDR2 SYGVKD. The CDR3 nucleotides read TGTGCCATCAGTACCACAGGGGGCGGCTATGGCTACACCTTC. Encoded protein: CAISTTGGGYGYTF.

This clone was counted only a few times. The V and J genes are TRBV7-2 and TRBJ2-1, with D perhaps TRBD2 (7 bases). The CDR3 consists of 14 residues. V gave up 5 bases and J gave up 7 bases, with 15 bases separating them. The germline V gene has CDR1 SGHTA and CDR2 FQGNSA. Here the CDR3 DNA reads TGTGCCAGCAGCAAATGGGGGGGGCCTAATGAGCAGTTCTTC. Protein product: CASSKWGGPNEQFF.

The chain uses TRBV25-1 and TRBJ1-4; D gene unclear. The CDR3 runs 15 residues. From germline, CDR1 is MGHDK and CDR2 SYGVNS. V was cut by 2 bases and J by 2 bases, with 9 bases left in between. The CDR3 here is CASSELVITNEKLFF. In DNA form, the CDR3 reads TGTGCCAGCAGTGAACTAGTTATCACTAATGAAAAACTGTTTTTT.